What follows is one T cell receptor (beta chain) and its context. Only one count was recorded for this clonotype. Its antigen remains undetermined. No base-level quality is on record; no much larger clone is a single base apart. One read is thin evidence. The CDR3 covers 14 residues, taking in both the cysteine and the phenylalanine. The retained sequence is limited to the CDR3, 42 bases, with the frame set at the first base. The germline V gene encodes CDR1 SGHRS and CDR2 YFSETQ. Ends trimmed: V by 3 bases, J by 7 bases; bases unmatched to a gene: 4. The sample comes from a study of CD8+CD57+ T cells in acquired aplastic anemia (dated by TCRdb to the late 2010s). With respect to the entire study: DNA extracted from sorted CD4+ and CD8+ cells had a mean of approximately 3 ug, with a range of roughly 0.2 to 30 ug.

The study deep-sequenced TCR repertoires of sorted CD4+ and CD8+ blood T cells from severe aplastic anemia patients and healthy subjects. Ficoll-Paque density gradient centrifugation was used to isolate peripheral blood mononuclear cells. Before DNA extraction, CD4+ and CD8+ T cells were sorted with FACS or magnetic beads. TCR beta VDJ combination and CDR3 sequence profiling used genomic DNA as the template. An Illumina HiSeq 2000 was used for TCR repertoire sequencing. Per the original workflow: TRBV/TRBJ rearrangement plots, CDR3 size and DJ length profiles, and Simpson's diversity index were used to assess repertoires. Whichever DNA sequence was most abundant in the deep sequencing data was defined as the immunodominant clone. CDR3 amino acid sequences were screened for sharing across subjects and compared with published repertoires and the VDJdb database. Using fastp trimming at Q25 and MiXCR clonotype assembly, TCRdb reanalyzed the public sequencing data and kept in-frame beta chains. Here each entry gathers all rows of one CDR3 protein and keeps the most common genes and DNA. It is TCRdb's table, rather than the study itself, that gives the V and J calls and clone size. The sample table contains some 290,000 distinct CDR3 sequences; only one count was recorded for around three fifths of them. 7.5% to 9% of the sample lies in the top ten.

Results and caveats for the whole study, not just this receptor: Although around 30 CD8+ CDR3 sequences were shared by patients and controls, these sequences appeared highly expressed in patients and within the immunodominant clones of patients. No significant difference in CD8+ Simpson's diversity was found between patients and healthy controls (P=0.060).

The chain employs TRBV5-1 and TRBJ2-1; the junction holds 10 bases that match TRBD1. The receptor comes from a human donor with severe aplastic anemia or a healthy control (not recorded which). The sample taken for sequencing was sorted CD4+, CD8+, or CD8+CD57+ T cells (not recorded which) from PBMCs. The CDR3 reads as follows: CASSWGQGWNEQFF. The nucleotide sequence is TGCGCCAGCAGCTGGGGACAGGGGTGGAATGAGCAGTTCTTC.